The clone carrying this T cell receptor (beta chain) has just a few counts. What it binds is unknown. This entry comes from a study of T cell clonality in common variable immunodeficiency. Study outcomes and limitations: In common variable immunodeficiency, TCR beta chains reportedly carried fewer deletions and N-nucleotide insertions.

Profiling relied on immunoSEQ multiplex PCR, and the TCRdb table lists in-frame clones only, not all of them. This repertoire holds around 30,000 clones, and none appear only once. This TCR derives from a human donor with common variable immunodeficiency. The sample comprised peripheral blood mononuclear cells.

The CDR3 DNA, read in part, is TGCGCCAGCAGTCAAAGCCCGCCGGGACTAGCTTCTGGGGCCAACGTC. Its translation is CASSQSPPGLASGANV. Given in full, the CDR3 is CASSQSPPGLASGANVLTF. V usage is TRBV23-1 and J usage is TRBJ2-6; 9 nucleotides agree with TRBD2. Read coverage stops 3 residues before the CDR3 terminus; the germline J gene supplies the remainder. TRBV23-1 is noted as an ORF with a role that remains uncertain. This CDR3 region has 19 residues. V was clipped by 2 bases and J by 1 base; unmatched bases: 9.